The 27 T cell receptor beta chains below all came from one sample that was sequenced in a study of T cells in women clearing cervical HPV infection. Profiled with immunoSEQ multiplex PCR; TCRdb holds only in-frame clones, not every one. Its clone listing holds tens of thousands of clones. The sequencing sample was made of blood buffy coat. The source is a woman between 18 and 70 years old with a cervical HPV16 infection that either progressed to CIN3+ or cleared (not recorded which).

Concerning this clone: Read sequence stops 3 residues before the CDR3 end, and the germline J gene provides the missing end. The chain recombines TRBV5-8 with TRBJ2-7; TRBD2 might be the D (6 bases). Trimming removed 8 bases at V and 4 bases at J, with 22 bases between. Germline CDR1 SGHTS, CDR2 YDEGEE. CDR3 size: 15 residues. The CDR3 DNA, read in part, is TGTGCCAGGCTTTGGAGGGGCAGGGAGTTATACGAG. It specifies CARLWRGRELYE. The whole CDR3 region reads CARLWRGRELYEQYF.

Notes on this clone: The observed sequence ends 3 residues before the CDR3 terminus, with the missing tail filled in from the germline J gene. The rearrangement joins TRBV20-1 to TRBJ2-2; 12 nucleotides line up with TRBD2. The V gene end was trimmed by 6 bases and the J gene end by 7 bases; junction bases not matched to a gene: 9. CDR3 length: 15 amino acids. CDR1 and CDR2 (germline): DFQATT, SNEGSKA (reference sequence). CDR3 loop: CSAPPSGGAIGELFF. The CDR3 bases that were read are TGCAGTGCCCCCCCTAGCGGGGGGGCAATCGGGGAG.

In the case of this clone: The read gets to within 3 residues of the CDR3 end, and the germline J gene fills in the rest. V is TRBV5-1 and J is TRBJ1-1; TRBD1 agrees at 11 bases. V was clipped by 7 bases and J by 4 bases; unmatched bases: 9. The CDR3 sequence is 15 residues long. Germline values: CDR1 SGHRS, CDR2 YFSETQ. The CDR3 here is CASSPGQGAITEAFF. CDR3 DNA (partial): TGCGCCAGCTCCCCCGGACAGGGGGCCATCACTGAA.

CDR3 residues: CAWTATDSPLHF. The sequenced CDR3 bases are TGTGCCTGGACAGCGACAGATTCACCC. The rearrangement uses TRBV30 and TRBJ1-6, with D possibly matching TRBD1 (5 bases). Coverage ceases 3 residues before the CDR3 finishes, and the germline J gene fills in the end. Germline CDR1 reads GTSNPN; CDR2 reads SVGIG (reference sequence). This CDR3 spans 12 amino acids. Trimming removed 4 bases from V and 8 bases from J, with 9 bases in between.

Regarding this clone: With the read ending 3 residues before the CDR3 end, the germline J gene is used to fill in that end. The chain uses TRBV5-1 and TRBJ2-3, with D possibly called TRBD1 or TRBD2 (5 bases each). There are 17 residues in the CDR3. Germline V CDR1 and CDR2: SGHRS, YFSETQ. Trimming shortened V by 0 bases and J by 5 bases, and 19 bases separated the two germline ends. CDR3 in amino acids: CASSLGTFQGALDTQYF. The covered CDR3 bases are TGCGCCAGCAGCTTGGGAACATTTCAGGGAGCTTTAGATACG.

A word on this clone: The read terminates 3 residues ahead of where the CDR3 ends, so the germline J gene completes it. The chain employs TRBV2 and TRBJ1-5, with 7 bases that match TRBD1. In germline, CDR1 is SNHLY, CDR2 FYNNEI. Trimming removed 2 bases from V and 6 bases from J; junction bases left unmatched: 7. This CDR3 spans 15 amino acids. CDR3 DNA (partial): TGTGCCAGCAGTGAAACTACAGGGGTAGGTCAGCCC. Its translation: CASSETTGVGQP. The whole CDR3 region reads CASSETTGVGQPQHF.

As concerns this clone: The observed sequence ends 3 residues before the CDR3 terminus, with the missing tail filled in from the germline J gene. The gene calls are TRBV9 and TRBJ1-6, with 8 bases that match TRBD1. V shed 4 bases and J 9 bases; nucleotides not matched to a gene: 3. Germline CDR1 reads SGDLS; CDR2 reads YYNGEE. This CDR3 is 13 amino acids long. CDR3 loop: CASSPDRGSPLHF. The sequenced part of the CDR3 DNA is TGTGCCAGCAGCCCAGACAGGGGTTCACCC.

On this clone itself: Compared with germline, one end of the junction differs, possibly owing to a read error. The read ends 3 residues early relative to the CDR3; the germline J gene fills the gap. Within the sample, other DNA sequences also encode this same CDR3. The genes are TRBV6-2 or TRBV6-3 and TRBJ1-3, with a tentative D call TRBD1 (6 bases). The CDR3 has 16 residues. The V gene's germline CDR1 is MNHEY and CDR2 SVGEGT. CDR3: CASSRDTSYSGNTIYF. The covered CDR3 bases are TGTGCCAGCAGTCGGGACACCTCCTACTCTGGAAACACA.

Turning to this clone: The read finishes 3 residues shy of the CDR3 end, and the germline J gene is used to complete it. This chain uses TRBV5-1 with TRBJ2-5; D perhaps matches TRBD1 (6 bases). The CDR3 consists of 11 residues. V was trimmed by 7 bases and J by 5 bases, leaving 9 bases between them. Germline CDR1 SGHRS, CDR2 YFSETQ. The part of the CDR3 DNA that was read is TGCGCCAGCGGGGGCGAGGAGACC. This codes for CASGGEET. The complete CDR3 sequence is CASGGEETQYF.

Comment on this clone: The DNA ends 3 residues before the CDR3 does, and the rest of the CDR3 is filled in from the germline J gene. The gene calls are TRBV4-2 and TRBJ1-6; 10 bases align to TRBD1. Per the germline V gene, CDR1 is LGHNA and CDR2 is YNFKEQ. The CDR3 is made up of 16 amino acids. With 0 bases clipped from V and 7 bases from J, the junction kept 3 bases outside the gene matches. Incomplete CDR3 DNA: TGTGCCAGCAGCCAAGAGACAGGGGGCGCGAATTCACCC. It specifies CASSQETGGANSP. The CDR3, in full, reads CASSQETGGANSPLHF.

A word on this clone: The read ends 3 residues shy of where the CDR3 ends; the end is completed using the germline J gene. This chain joins TRBV2 and TRBJ2-1, with D possibly TRBD1 on 5 matching bases. V was cut by 6 bases and J by 1 base, with 10 bases left in between. The CDR3 covers 14 residues. The V gene's germline CDR1 is SNHLY and CDR2 FYNNEI. CDR3 bases read: TGTGCCAGCAGCGACAGCCGATCCTACAATGAG. Translation: CASSDSRSYNE. The whole CDR3 reads CASSDSRSYNEQFF.

On this clone itself: Sequencing ends 3 residues short of the CDR3 end; the germline J gene provides the rest. J is TRBJ1-1 and V is TRBV18; no clear D. Trimming left V 3 bases short and J 7 bases short, with 6 bases between. Germline loops: CDR1 KGHSH, CDR2 LQKENI. CDR3 length: 11 amino acids. Incomplete CDR3 DNA: TGTGCCAGCTCACCCCGGGTTGAA. This sequence encodes CASSPRVE. From start to end, the CDR3 is CASSPRVEAFF.

On this clone: The read ends 3 residues early relative to the CDR3; the germline J gene fills the gap. This sequence joins TRBV5-6 and TRBJ2-1; D is ambiguous. There are 15 residues in the CDR3. The germline gives CDR1 SGHDT, CDR2 YYEEEE. Deletions cut 7 bases from V and 0 bases from J, with 14 bases between. This CDR3 is CASGDPGSSYNEQFF. The sequenced part of the CDR3 DNA is TGTGCCAGCGGCGACCCGGGTAGCTCCTACAATGAG.

On this clone itself: The sequence runs out 3 residues before the end of the CDR3; the remainder is reconstructed from the germline J gene. J is TRBJ2-1 and V is TRBV29-1; D gene unclear. The V end lost 4 bases, the J end lost 2 bases, and 6 bases lay between the germline ends. The CDR3 covers 12 residues. In germline, CDR1 is SQVTM, CDR2 ANQGSEA. The covered CDR3 bases are TGCAGCGTTGGACATGCCTACAATGAG. Translating it yields CSVGHAYNE. The full CDR3 sequence reads CSVGHAYNEQFF.

As to this clone: The read gets to within 3 residues of the CDR3 end, and the germline J gene fills in the rest. The J gene is TRBJ2-1, the V gene TRBV29-1; D not resolved. Trimming left V 3 bases short and J 4 bases short, with 7 bases between. Germline CDR1 reads SQVTM; CDR2 reads ANQGSEA. The CDR3 is 12 amino acids. Incomplete CDR3 DNA: TGCAGCGTTGACTTACTGTACAATGAG. As protein: CSVDLLYNE. The whole CDR3 is CSVDLLYNEQFF.

A note on this clone: The read halts 3 residues ahead of the CDR3 end, with the missing end drawn from the germline J gene. The chain couples TRBV20-1 to TRBJ2-6; 9 bases map to TRBD2. V dropped 6 bases and J dropped 0; count of bases not matched to a gene: 9. In germline, CDR1 is DFQATT, CDR2 SNEGSKA (reference sequence). This CDR3 contains 17 residues. The CDR3 protein is CSARKLAGLSGANVLTF. CDR3 DNA, as far as it was read: TGCAGTGCAAGAAAACTAGCGGGCCTCTCTGGGGCCAACGTC.

On this clone itself: The read ends 3 residues early relative to the CDR3; the germline J gene fills the gap. J is TRBJ2-2 and V is TRBV29-1; the D gene is possibly TRBD2 (6 bases). Trimming took 0 bases from V and 5 from J, leaving 7 bases between them. Per germline, CDR1 SQVTM and CDR2 ANQGSEA. The CDR3 sequence is 13 residues long. The sequenced CDR3 bases are TGCAGCGTTGAAGATCGGGGGACCGGGGAG. Protein: CSVEDRGTGE. The full CDR3 sequence reads CSVEDRGTGELFF.

Partial CDR3 DNA: TGTGCCAGCAGTGAAGGGTCCTGGCGGGACACAGATACG. Residues: CASSEGSWRDTDT. The whole CDR3 sequence reads CASSEGSWRDTDTQYF. The chain has TRBV2 and TRBJ2-3, with D possibly being TRBD2 (6 bases). The read comes to an end 3 residues before the CDR3 does, leaving the germline J gene to fill in the end. There are 16 residues in the CDR3. The V end lost 1 base, the J end lost 2 bases, and 13 bases lay between the germline ends. The germline gives CDR1 SNHLY, CDR2 FYNNEI.

Details on this clone: The CDR3 end is not reached by the read, which stops 3 residues before it; the germline J gene fills it in. The V gene is TRBV7-2, the J gene TRBJ2-1, with 7 bases that match TRBD2. Germline CDR1 SGHTA, CDR2 FQGNSA. V was pared by 5 bases and J by 2 bases, with 6 bases of the junction left unmatched. This CDR3 has 15 residues. This chain's CDR3 is CASSLGGGPYNEQFF. CDR3 DNA, as far as it was read: TGTGCCAGCAGCCTGGGGGGAGGGCCCTACAATGAG.

In the case of this clone: The sequenced fragment ends 3 residues before the CDR3 boundary, so the rest is inferred from the germline J gene. This chain connects TRBV19 to TRBJ1-6; tentatively, D is TRBD1 (5 bases). The CDR3 covers 15 residues. V gave up 5 bases and J gave up 6 bases, with 14 bases separating them. Germline CDR1 is LNHDA and CDR2 is SQIVND (reference sequence). CDR3 sequence: CASSAGGPGNSPLHF. Incomplete CDR3 DNA: TGTGCCAGTAGTGCGGGGGGACCGGGTAATTCACCC.

With respect to this clone: From the germline J gene comes the end of the CDR3, since the read stops 3 residues before it. This specimen includes other DNA sequences encoding the same CDR3. The chain carries TRBV5-6 and TRBJ1-3; TRBD1 aligns across 8 bases. Germline values: CDR1 SGHDT, CDR2 YYEEEE. The V and J ends lost 0 bases and 4 bases, in that order; junction bases with no gene match: 3. The CDR3 runs 15 residues. The part of the CDR3 DNA that was read is TGTGCCAGCAGCTTGGGACAGGGGTGGGGAAACACC. Encoded protein: CASSLGQGWGNT. The full CDR3 protein reads CASSLGQGWGNTIYF.

Remarks on this clone: The CDR3 end is not reached by the read, which stops 3 residues before it; the germline J gene fills it in. The chain carries TRBV9 and TRBJ2-5, with D possibly matching TRBD1 (6 bases). This CDR3 contains 13 residues. Trimming left V 2 bases short and J 3 bases short, with 8 bases between. The germline gives CDR1 SGDLS, CDR2 YYNGEE. CDR3 DNA, as far as it was read: TGTGCCAGCAGCGTGGGGACAAAAGAGACC. Translating gives CASSVGTKET. The full-length CDR3 reads as CASSVGTKETQYF.

The DNA read from the CDR3 is TGTGCCAGCAGCCCAGGGTCGGGAGTGGGT. It translates to CASSPGSGVG. The whole CDR3 protein is CASSPGSGVGQYF. The rearrangement links TRBV7-9 to TRBJ2-4, with D maybe TRBD2 (6 bases). The DNA ends 3 residues before the CDR3 does, and the rest of the CDR3 is filled in from the germline J gene. The CDR3 sequence is 13 residues long. Germline assignment: CDR1 SEHNR and CDR2 FQNEAQ (reference sequence).

About this clone itself: The read halts 3 residues ahead of the CDR3 end, with the missing end drawn from the germline J gene. The V and J genes are TRBV28 and TRBJ1-2; 7 bases map to TRBD1. V was pared by 5 bases and J by 4 bases, with 10 bases of the junction left unmatched. Looked up from germline, CDR1 is MDHEN and CDR2 is SYDVKM. The CDR3 has 15 amino acids. CDR3 DNA (partial): TGTGCCAGCAGTGCCGCAGGGGGAGAGGGCTATGGC. Protein: CASSAAGGEGYG. The entire CDR3 sequence reads CASSAAGGEGYGYTF.

Details on this clone: The read ends 3 residues shy of where the CDR3 ends; the end is completed using the germline J gene. This rearrangement joins TRBV20-1 to TRBJ2-2, with 8 nucleotides matching TRBD2. This CDR3 has 15 amino acids. J lost 5 bases, V lost 2 bases, and 7 bases had no gene match. Germline CDR1 and CDR2: DFQATT and SNEGSKA (reference sequence). CDR3 sequence: CSARRSGRGTGELFF. Incomplete CDR3 DNA: TGCAGTGCTAGAAGGAGCGGGAGAGGTACCGGGGAG.

Comment on this clone: The CDR3 end lies 3 residues beyond the end of the read and is filled in from the germline J gene. The chain links TRBV4-2 to TRBJ2-5; 7 nucleotides align to TRBD2. CDR3 size: 13 residues. V shed 1 base and J 7 bases; nucleotides not matched to a gene: 3. Germline CDR1 LGHNA, CDR2 YNFKEQ. The CDR3 sequence is CASSQGGSGTQYF. The CDR3 DNA, read in part, is TGTGCCAGCAGCCAAGGCGGGAGTGGGACC.

Worth noting for this clone: The read ends 3 residues shy of where the CDR3 ends; the end is completed using the germline J gene. The genes are TRBV7-2 and TRBJ2-5, with 8 bases fitting TRBD1. Germline V gene sequence: CDR1 SGHTA, CDR2 FQGNSA. V trimming: 4 bases; J trimming: 7 bases; junction bases outside the gene matches: 8. CDR3 size: 14 residues. CDR3 sequence reads: CASSSTTGAGTQYF. The CDR3 bases that were read are TGTGCCAGCAGCTCGACGACAGGGGCAGGGACC. The full variable domain, its missing parts supplied by reference TRBV7-2 and TRBJ2-5, is GAGVSQSPSNKVTEKGKDVELRCDPISGHTALYWYRQSLGQGLEFLIYFQGNSAPDKSGLPSDRFSAERTGGSVSTLTIQRTQQEDSAVYLCASSSTTGAGTQYFGPGTRLLVL.